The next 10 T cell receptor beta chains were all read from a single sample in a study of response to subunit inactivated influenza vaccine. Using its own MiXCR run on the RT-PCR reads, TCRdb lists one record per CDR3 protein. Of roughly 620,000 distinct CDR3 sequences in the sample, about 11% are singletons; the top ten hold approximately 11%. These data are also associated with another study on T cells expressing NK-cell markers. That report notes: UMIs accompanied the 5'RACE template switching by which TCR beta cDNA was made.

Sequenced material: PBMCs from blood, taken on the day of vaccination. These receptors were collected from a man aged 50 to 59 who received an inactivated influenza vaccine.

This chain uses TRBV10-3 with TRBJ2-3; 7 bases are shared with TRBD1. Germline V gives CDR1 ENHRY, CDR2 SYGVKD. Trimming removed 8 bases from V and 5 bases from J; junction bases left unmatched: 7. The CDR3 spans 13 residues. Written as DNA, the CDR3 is TGTGCCATCGGCCAGGGGGTAGGAGATACGCAGTATTTT. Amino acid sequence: CAIGQGVGDTQYF.

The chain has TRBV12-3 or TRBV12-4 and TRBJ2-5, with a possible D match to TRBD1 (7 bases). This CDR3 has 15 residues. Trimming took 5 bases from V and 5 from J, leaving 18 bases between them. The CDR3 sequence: CASSPRTGRGETQYF. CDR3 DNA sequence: TGTGCCAGCAGTCCCCGGACAGGACGGGGGGAGACCCAGTACTTC.

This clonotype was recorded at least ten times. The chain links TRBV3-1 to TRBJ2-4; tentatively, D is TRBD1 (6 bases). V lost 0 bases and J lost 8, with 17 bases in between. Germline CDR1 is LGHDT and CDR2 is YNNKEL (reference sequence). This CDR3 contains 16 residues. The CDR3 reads CASSQESRRGRDIQYF. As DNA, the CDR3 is TGTGCCAGCAGCCAAGAGTCGCGCAGGGGACGGGACATTCAGTACTTC.

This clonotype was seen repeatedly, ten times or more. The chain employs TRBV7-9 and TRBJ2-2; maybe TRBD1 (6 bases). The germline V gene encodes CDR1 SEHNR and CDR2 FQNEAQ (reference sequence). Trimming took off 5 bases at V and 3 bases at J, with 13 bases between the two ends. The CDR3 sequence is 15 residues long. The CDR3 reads CASSLETGYTGELFF. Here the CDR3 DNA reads TGTGCCAGCAGCCTAGAAACAGGGTACACCGGGGAGCTGTTTTTT.

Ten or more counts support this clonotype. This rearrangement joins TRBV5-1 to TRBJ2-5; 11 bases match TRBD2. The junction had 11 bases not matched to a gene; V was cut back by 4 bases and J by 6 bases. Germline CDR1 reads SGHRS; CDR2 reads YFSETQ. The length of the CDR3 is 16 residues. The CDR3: CASSLTGTSGTQTQYF. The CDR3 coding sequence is TGCGCCAGCAGCCTAACCGGGACTAGCGGTACTCAGACCCAGTACTTC.

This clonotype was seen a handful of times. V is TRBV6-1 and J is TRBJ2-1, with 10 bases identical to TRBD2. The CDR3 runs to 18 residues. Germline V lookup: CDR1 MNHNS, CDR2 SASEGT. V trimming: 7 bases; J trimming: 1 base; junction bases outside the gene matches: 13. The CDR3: CASKSLVAGGVSYNEQFF. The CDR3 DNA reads TGTGCCAGCAAAAGTTTAGTAGCGGGAGGTGTTTCCTACAATGAGCAGTTCTTC.

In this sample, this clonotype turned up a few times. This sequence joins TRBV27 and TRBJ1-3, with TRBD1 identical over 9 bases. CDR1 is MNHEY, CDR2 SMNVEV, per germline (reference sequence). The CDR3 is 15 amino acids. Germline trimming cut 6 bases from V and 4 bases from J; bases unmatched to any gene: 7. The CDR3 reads CASRGGQGQGNTIYF. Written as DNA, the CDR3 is TGTGCCAGCAGGGGCGGACAGGGGCAAGGAAACACCATATATTTT.

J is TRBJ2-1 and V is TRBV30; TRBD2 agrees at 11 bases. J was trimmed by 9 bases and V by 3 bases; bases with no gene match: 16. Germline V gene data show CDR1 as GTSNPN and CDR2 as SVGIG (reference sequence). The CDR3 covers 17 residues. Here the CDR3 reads CAWSVISGRAGWAEQFF. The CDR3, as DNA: TGTGCCTGGAGCGTCATTAGCGGGAGGGCCGGTTGGGCTGAGCAGTTCTTC.

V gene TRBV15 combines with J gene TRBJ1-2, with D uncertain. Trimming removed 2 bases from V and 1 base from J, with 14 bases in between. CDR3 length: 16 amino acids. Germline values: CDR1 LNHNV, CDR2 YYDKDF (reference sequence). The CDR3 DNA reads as TGTGCCACCAGCAGAACCGGACTTGAAGTTAACTATGGCTACACCTTC. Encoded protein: CATSRTGLEVNYGYTF.

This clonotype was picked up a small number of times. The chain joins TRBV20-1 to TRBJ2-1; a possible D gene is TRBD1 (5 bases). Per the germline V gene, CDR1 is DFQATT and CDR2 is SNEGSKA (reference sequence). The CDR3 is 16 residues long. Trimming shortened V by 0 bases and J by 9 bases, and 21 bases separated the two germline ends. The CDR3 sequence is CSARDPRAPNNGEQFF. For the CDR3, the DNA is TGCAGTGCTAGAGATCCCAGGGCGCCCAACAATGGTGAGCAGTTCTTC.